The clone carrying this T cell receptor (beta chain) came up once. These data are taken from a study of control samples from healthy donors and cancer patients. Sequenced by immunoSEQ multiplex PCR; TCRdb stores in-frame clones only, minus some. Of 50,000 or so clones in the sample, 85% to 95% were seen once. The receptor was isolated from a man aged 25-45 years in good health. The sequenced sample consisted of blood.

The CDR3 sequence: CASSQNLAGAGELFF. The CDR3 coding sequence is TGTGCCAGCAGCCAAAACCTAGCGGGGGCCGGGGAGCTGTTTTTT. The chain employs TRBV3-1 (or the pseudogene TRBV3-2) and TRBJ2-2; 10 bases fit TRBD2. V lost 2 bases to trimming and J lost 6 bases; unmatched junction nucleotides: 3. Germline V gives CDR1 LGHDT, CDR2 YNNKEL (reference sequence). The CDR3 consists of 15 residues.